Listed here are 23 T cell receptor beta chains from one sample, sequenced in a study of post-analysis software for immune sequencing data. Study-level findings and limits: Controls showed lower frequencies than patients for five or six TRBV segments, and TRBV5-6, TRBV5-1 and TRBV20-1 were among these.

Built from TCR beta cDNA, the libraries had unique molecular identifiers in them. MiXCR, run by TCRdb on the PCR reads, gives a single entry per CDR3 protein. The sample contains hundreds of thousands of distinct CDR3 sequences, roughly three fifths of which appear only once. For these receptors, no antigen is known. Sequenced: blood. These receptors came from a girl aged 2 to 9 with multiple sclerosis.

The V and J genes are TRBV6-2 or TRBV6-3 and TRBJ2-1; D perhaps matches TRBD2 (6 bases). V lost 6 bases to trimming and J lost 8 bases, with 20 bases between them. The CDR3 extends over 15 amino acids. In germline, CDR1 is MNHEY, CDR2 SVGEGT. The CDR3 spells CASSPRFGEVDEQFF. The CDR3 DNA sequence: TGTGCCAGCAGCCCCCGGTTCGGGGAGGTGGATGAGCAGTTCTTC.

The genes are TRBV5-1 and TRBJ2-7, with D perhaps matching TRBD2 (6 bases). CDR1 is SGHRS, CDR2 YFSETQ, per germline. The CDR3 contains 14 residues. The germline V and J ends were trimmed by 4 bases and 3 bases, with 14 bases remaining between them. The CDR3 nucleotides are TGCGCCAGCAGCATGTCGGGAGCTATCTACGAGCAGTACTTC. Translated: CASSMSGAIYEQYF.

The chain carries TRBV29-1 and TRBJ1-1; TRBD1 is a possible D gene (5 bases). Trimming removed 4 bases at V and 10 bases at J, with 10 bases between. The germline V gene encodes CDR1 SQVTM and CDR2 ANQGSEA. The CDR3 is made up of 10 amino acids. CDR3 bases: TGCAGCGTTGTAGGAACAGGAGCTTTCTTT. The encoded protein is CSVVGTGAFF.

In its sample, this clonotype was seen a few times. This sequence joins TRBV9 and TRBJ2-3; possibly TRBD2 for D (5 bases). CDR1 is SGDLS, CDR2 YYNGEE, per germline. The CDR3 is made up of 16 amino acids. Trimming removed 0 bases from V and 1 base from J, with 12 bases in between. CDR3: CASSVGEGVGTDTQYF. The CDR3 DNA reads as TGTGCCAGCAGCGTAGGAGAGGGAGTAGGCACAGATACGCAGTATTTT. The full variable domain, its missing parts supplied by reference TRBV9 and TRBJ2-3, is DSGVTQTPKHLITATGQRVTLRCSPRSGDLSVYWYQQSLDQGLQFLIQYYNGEERAKGNILERFSAQQFPDLHSELNLSSLELGDSALYFCASSVGEGVGTDTQYFGPGTRLTVL.

A remark on this clonotype: One junction end does not reproduce the germline sequence, and a read error may be involved. The rearrangement uses TRBV7-9 and TRBJ1-4; D uncertain. CDR3 length equals 13 residues. Germline CDR1 is SEHNR and CDR2 is FQNEAQ (reference sequence). CDR3 coding DNA: TGTGCCAGCAGCTTTGTGGGCGATGAAAGACTGTTTTTT. Its translation: CASSFVGDERLFF. Filled out from reference TRBV7-9 and TRBJ1-4, the complete variable domain reads DTGVSQNPRHKITKRGQNVTFRCDPISEHNRLYWYRQTLGQGPEFLTYFQNEAQLEKSRLLSDRFSAERPKGSFSTLEIQRTEQGDSAMYLCASSFVGDERLFFGSGTQLSVL.

This clonotype was seen more than once but under ten times. The chain is built from TRBV15 and TRBJ2-1, with D uncertain. The CDR3 sequence is 14 residues long. Looked up from germline, CDR1 is LNHNV and CDR2 is YYDKDF (reference sequence). The V gene lost 3 bases and the J gene lost 8 bases, with 14 bases spanning the gap. Here the CDR3 reads CATSRGISSDEQFF. The CDR3 nucleotides are TGTGCCACCAGCAGGGGGATATCTTCGGATGAGCAGTTCTTC.

This clonotype has a handful of counts. The CDR3 DNA is TGTGCCAGCAGCCCACAAGGGGGTACCTACGAGCAGTACTTC. Amino acid sequence: CASSPQGGTYEQYF. The chain links TRBV12-3 or TRBV12-4 to TRBJ2-7; tentative D call: TRBD1 (6 bases). The CDR3 sequence is 14 residues long. Trimming pared 6 bases from V and 2 bases from J, leaving 14 bases between.

Concerning this clonotype: The junction and the germline gene differ at one end; a read error may be behind it. The chain is built from TRBV20-1 and TRBJ2-1; the match to TRBD2 covers 8 bases. Looked up from germline, CDR1 is DFQATT and CDR2 is SNEGSKA (reference sequence). The CDR3 is 14 residues long. The DNA for the CDR3 is TGCAGTGCTAGAATTACGGGGGGGGGCAGCGAGCAGCTCTTC. Translating it yields CSARITGGGSEQLF.

The chain has TRBV7-2 and TRBJ2-5; 10 bases match TRBD2. Germline V gene sequence: CDR1 SGHTA, CDR2 FQGNSA. V gave up 5 bases and J gave up 5 bases; unmatched junction bases: 5. The CDR3 is 14 amino acids. The CDR3 region is CASSQQAGGETQYF. The CDR3 DNA reads TGTGCCAGCAGCCAGCAAGCGGGGGGGGAGACCCAGTACTTC.

The chain uses TRBV6-1 and TRBJ2-5, with D perhaps given as TRBD1 or TRBD2 (5 bases each). The V gene's germline CDR1 is MNHNS and CDR2 SASEGT. The CDR3 sequence is 14 residues long. The germline V and J ends were trimmed by 6 bases and 3 bases, with 14 bases remaining between them. CDR3 DNA sequence: TGTGCCAGCAGAGGGACCCCGAGGGAAGAGACCCAGTACTTC. This gives the protein CASRGTPREETQYF.

The chain has TRBV11-2 and TRBJ1-2, with TRBD1 matching 12 bases. Losses at the gene ends were 3 bases for V and 4 bases for J; bases not matched to a gene: 9. Germline values: CDR1 SGHAT, CDR2 FQNNGV. This CDR3 comprises 17 residues. The CDR3 nucleotides read TGTGCCAGCAGCTTTCCTTCGGGACAGGGGGCTAGCTATGGCTACACCTTC. Its protein is CASSFPSGQGASYGYTF.

This clonotype was found a few times. The chain combines TRBV5-5 with TRBJ1-2; no definite D call. Germline assignment: CDR1 SGHKS and CDR2 YYEKEE (reference sequence). Trimming removed 4 bases at V and 2 bases at J, with 12 bases between. The CDR3 covers 14 residues. The CDR3 DNA follows: TGTGCCAGCAGCCCCTGGCGGGCGAACTATGGCTACACCTTC. Amino acid sequence: CASSPWRANYGYTF.

J is TRBJ2-3 and V is TRBV5-1, with TRBD1 matching 7 bases. In germline, CDR1 is SGHRS, CDR2 YFSETQ. J lost 3 bases, V lost 3 bases, and 10 bases had no gene match. The CDR3 runs 16 residues. In nucleotides, the CDR3 is TGCGCCAGCAGCTCCCGACAGGGCGTCAGGACAGATACGCAGTATTTT. Translated, it gives CASSSRQGVRTDTQYF.

The CDR3 DNA is TGTGCCAGCAGCCCAGGACCGGGACTAGTCAACAATGAGCAGTTCTTC. Amino acid sequence: CASSPGPGLVNNEQFF. The genes are TRBV9 and TRBJ2-1, with 8 bases aligning to TRBD2. V was clipped by 4 bases and J by 5 bases; unmatched bases: 11. CDR3 length equals 16 residues. Germline V lookup: CDR1 SGDLS, CDR2 YYNGEE. The full variable domain, in which reference TRBV9 and TRBJ2-1 provide the parts outside the CDR3, is DSGVTQTPKHLITATGQRVTLRCSPRSGDLSVYWYQQSLDQGLQFLIQYYNGEERAKGNILERFSAQQFPDLHSELNLSSLELGDSALYFCASSPGPGLVNNEQFFGPGTRLTVL.

The chain recombines TRBV3-1 with TRBJ1-5; a weak D match, TRBD1 (5 bases). The CDR3 sequence is 15 residues long. V was clipped by 3 bases and J by 6 bases, with 15 bases between them. The germline gives CDR1 LGHDT, CDR2 YNNKEL (reference sequence). The DNA for the CDR3 is TGTGCCAGCAGCCAGGGACCCTTAACGTCTCAGCCCCAGCATTTT. Its protein product is CASSQGPLTSQPQHF. The whole variable domain, remainder taken from reference TRBV3-1 and TRBJ1-5, is DTAVSQTPKYLVTQMGNDKSIKCEQNLGHDTMYWYKQDSKKFLKIMFSYNNKELIINETVPNRFSPKSPDKAHLNLHINSLELGDSAVYFCASSQGPLTSQPQHFGDGTRLSIL.

This chain links TRBV9 with TRBJ2-3; tentatively, D is TRBD2 (6 bases). Trimming shortened V by 6 bases and J by 1 base, and 18 bases separated the two germline ends. Germline lookup yields CDR1 SGDLS and CDR2 YYNGEE. The CDR3 totals 16 residues. The CDR3 sequence: CASKSGDLGGTDTQYF. The DNA of the CDR3 is TGTGCCAGCAAATCGGGAGACCTCGGGGGCACAGATACGCAGTATTTT. The full variable domain, in which reference TRBV9 and TRBJ2-3 provide the parts outside the CDR3, is DSGVTQTPKHLITATGQRVTLRCSPRSGDLSVYWYQQSLDQGLQFLIQYYNGEERAKGNILERFSAQQFPDLHSELNLSSLELGDSALYFCASKSGDLGGTDTQYFGPGTRLTVL.

This clonotype was counted a few times. This chain links TRBV18 with TRBJ2-3, with D tentatively TRBD2 (5 bases). Germline assignment: CDR1 KGHSH and CDR2 LQKENI. Trimming removed 7 bases at V and 0 bases at J, with 11 bases between. This CDR3 region has 14 residues. This CDR3 reads CASCRRTSTDTQYF. In DNA, the CDR3 is TGTGCCAGCTGCCGCCGGACTAGCACAGATACGCAGTATTTT.

This chain connects TRBV9 to TRBJ2-7, with 7 positions matching TRBD1. The end of the DNA aligns better with TRBJ2-5, so the J call may be wrong. Germline assignment: CDR1 SGDLS and CDR2 YYNGEE. The CDR3 consists of 14 residues. CDR3 residues: CASSAYRGEETQYF. The DNA of the CDR3 is TGTGCCAGCAGCGCATACAGGGGCGAGGAGACCCAGTACTTC.

V and J are TRBV4-1 and TRBJ2-7; no reliable D call. Trimming stripped 0 bases from V and 6 bases from J, with 9 bases between. The CDR3 contains 13 residues. Germline V CDR1 and CDR2: MGHRA, YSYEKL. The CDR3 region is CASSQDPSGEQYF. Written as DNA, the CDR3 is TGCGCCAGCAGCCAAGACCCCTCGGGCGAGCAGTACTTC.

The rearrangement joins TRBV20-1 to TRBJ2-1; 8 bases agree with TRBD2. CDR1 is DFQATT, CDR2 SNEGSKA, per germline (reference sequence). Losses at the gene ends were 5 bases for V and 4 bases for J; bases not matched to a gene: 7. The CDR3 covers 14 residues. The CDR3 DNA reads TGCAGTGCTCCTCGGACTAGCTTGTACAATGAGCAGTTCTTC. It specifies CSAPRTSLYNEQFF.

This chain joins TRBV5-1 and TRBJ2-7; TRBD1 is a possible D gene (6 bases). The J call may be wrong; the DNA end is better matched by TRBJ2-5. Germline values: CDR1 SGHRS, CDR2 YFSETQ. The CDR3 sequence is 17 residues long. The CDR3 nucleotides read TGCGCCAGCAGCTTGGCCTCCGGAGCAGGGGACGGGGAGACCCAGTACTTC. It codes for CASSLASGAGDGETQYF.

The rearrangement links TRBV12-3 or TRBV12-4 to TRBJ1-1; 9 bases align to TRBD1. Losses at the gene ends were 5 bases for V and 4 bases for J; bases not matched to a gene: 11. CDR3 size: 16 residues. This chain's CDR3 is CASSPPGQGWATEAFF. The CDR3 DNA reads as TGTGCCAGCAGTCCTCCGGGACAGGGATGGGCCACTGAAGCTTTCTTT.

CDR3 coding DNA: TGTGCCAGCAGCTTAGTTTTGGAGCAGTTCTTC. It codes for CASSLVLEQFF. The chain employs TRBV11-2 and TRBJ2-1; D call uncertain. Looked up from germline, CDR1 is SGHAT and CDR2 is FQNNGV. CDR3 size: 11 residues. Trimming removed 1 base at V and 10 bases at J, with 5 bases between.